This T cell receptor beta chain was obtained from a study of blood T cell repertoires in COVID-19. The wider study: PBMCs, B-cell-depleted T cells, or T cells provided the cDNA or gDNA that made up the material.

The authors' processing: Reference gene primer amplification in the assay estimated nucleated cell counts. Produced via immunoSEQ multiplex PCR; TCRdb's table is partial and in-frame only. V, J and clone size were drawn from that table, and D and trimming were deduced from the DNA. The data contain roughly 120,000 clones, roughly 80% of them singletons. The CDR3 is made up of 13 amino acids. The germline V gene encodes CDR1 SQVTM and CDR2 ANQGSEA. The germline V and J ends were trimmed by 3 bases and 6 bases, with 13 bases remaining between them. Sequenced: peripheral blood. The source is a man aged 50 to 59 with acute or convalescent COVID-19. This chain links TRBV29-1 with TRBJ2-3; unclear D gene. This chain's CDR3 is CSVEGRYSDTQYF. In DNA, the CDR3 is TGCAGCGTTGAGGGCAGGTACTCCGATACGCAGTATTTT.